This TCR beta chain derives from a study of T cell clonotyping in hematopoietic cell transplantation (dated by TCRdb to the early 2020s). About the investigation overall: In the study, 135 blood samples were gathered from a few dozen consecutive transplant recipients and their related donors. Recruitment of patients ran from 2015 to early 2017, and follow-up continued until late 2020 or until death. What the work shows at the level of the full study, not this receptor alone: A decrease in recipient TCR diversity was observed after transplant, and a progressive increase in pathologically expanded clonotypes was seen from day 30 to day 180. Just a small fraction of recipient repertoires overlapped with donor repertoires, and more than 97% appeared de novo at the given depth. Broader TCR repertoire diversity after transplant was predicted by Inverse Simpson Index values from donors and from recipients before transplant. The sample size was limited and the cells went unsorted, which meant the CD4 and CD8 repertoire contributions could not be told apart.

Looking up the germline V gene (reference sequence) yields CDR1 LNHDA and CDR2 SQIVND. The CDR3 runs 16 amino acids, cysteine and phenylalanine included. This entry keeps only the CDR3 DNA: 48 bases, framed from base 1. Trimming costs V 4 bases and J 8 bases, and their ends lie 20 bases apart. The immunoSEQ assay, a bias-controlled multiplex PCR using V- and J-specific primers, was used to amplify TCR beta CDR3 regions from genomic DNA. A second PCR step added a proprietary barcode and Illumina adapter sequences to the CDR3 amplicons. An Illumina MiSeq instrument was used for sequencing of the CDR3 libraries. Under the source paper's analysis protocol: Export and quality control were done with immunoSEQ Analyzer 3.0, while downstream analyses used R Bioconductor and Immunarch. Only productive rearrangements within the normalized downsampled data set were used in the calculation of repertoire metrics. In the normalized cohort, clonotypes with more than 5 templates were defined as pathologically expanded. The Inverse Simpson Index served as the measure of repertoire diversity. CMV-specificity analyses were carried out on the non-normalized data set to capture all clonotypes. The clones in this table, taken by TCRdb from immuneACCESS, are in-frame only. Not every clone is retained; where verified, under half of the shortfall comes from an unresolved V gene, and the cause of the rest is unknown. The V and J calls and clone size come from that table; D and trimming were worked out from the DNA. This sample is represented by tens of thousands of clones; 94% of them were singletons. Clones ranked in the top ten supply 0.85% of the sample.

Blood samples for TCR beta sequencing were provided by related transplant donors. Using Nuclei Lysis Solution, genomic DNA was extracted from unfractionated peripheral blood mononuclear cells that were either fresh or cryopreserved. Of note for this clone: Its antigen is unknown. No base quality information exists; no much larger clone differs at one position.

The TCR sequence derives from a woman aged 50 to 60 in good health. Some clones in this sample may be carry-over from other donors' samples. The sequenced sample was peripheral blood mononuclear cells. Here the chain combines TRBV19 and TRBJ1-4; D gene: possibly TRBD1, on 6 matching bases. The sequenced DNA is TGTGCCAGTAGTACCACGAGGGCAGGGGTAAAGGAAAAACTGTTTTTT. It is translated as CASSTTRAGVKEKLFF. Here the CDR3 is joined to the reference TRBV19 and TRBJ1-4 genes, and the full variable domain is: DGGITQSPKYLFRKEGQNVTLSCEQNLNHDAMYWYRQDPGQGLRLIYYSQIVNDFQKGDIAEGYSVSREKKESFPLTVTSAQKNPTAFYLCASSTTRAGVKEKLFFGSGTQLSVL.